Sequencing of this T cell receptor (beta chain) was carried out in a study of blood T cell repertoires in COVID-19. Study-level background: Sites in the United States, Italy and Spain provided acute and convalescent COVID-19 samples. Sources were T cells, B-cell-depleted T cells, or PBMCs; the material itself was cDNA or gDNA.

Original processing notes: How many nucleated cells were present was estimated from reference gene primer amplification. Libraries were prepared by immunoSEQ multiplex PCR; TCRdb keeps only in-frame clonotypes and omits some of them. V and J calls plus clone size are reproduced from that table; the DNA served to infer D and trimming. Of about 100,000 clones in the sample, roughly 79% were seen once. Looked up from germline, CDR1 is MDHEN and CDR2 is SYDVKM. This CDR3 region has 16 residues. Trimming took 3 bases from V and 0 from J; bases not matched to a gene: 4. This clone was counted a few times. The sample consisted of peripheral blood. The receptor comes from a human donor in a cohort sampled during active COVID-19. The J gene is TRBJ2-3, the V gene TRBV28; 9 positions match TRBD1. The CDR3 sequence is CASSLDRGLSTDTQYF. CDR3 nucleotide sequence: TGTGCCAGCAGTTTGGACAGGGGACTTAGCACAGATACGCAGTATTTT.